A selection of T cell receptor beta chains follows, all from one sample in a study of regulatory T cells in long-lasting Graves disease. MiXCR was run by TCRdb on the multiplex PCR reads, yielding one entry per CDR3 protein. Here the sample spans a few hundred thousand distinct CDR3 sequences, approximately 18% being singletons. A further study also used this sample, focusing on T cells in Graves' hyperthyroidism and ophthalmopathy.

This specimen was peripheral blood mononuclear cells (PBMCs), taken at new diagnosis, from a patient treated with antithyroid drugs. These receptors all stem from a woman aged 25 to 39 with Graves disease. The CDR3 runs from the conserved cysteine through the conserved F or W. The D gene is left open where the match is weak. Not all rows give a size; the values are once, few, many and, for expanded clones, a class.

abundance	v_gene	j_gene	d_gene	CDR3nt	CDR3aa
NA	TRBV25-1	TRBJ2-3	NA	TGTGCCAGCAGTGAATTGGGCAACACAGATACGCAGTATTTT	CASSELGNTDTQYF
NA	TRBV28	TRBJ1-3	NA	TGTGCCAGCATCCCCTTGGCAGGTTATTCTGGAAACACCATATATTTT	CASIPLAGYSGNTIYF
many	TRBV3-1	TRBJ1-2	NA	TGTGCCACCCTAAAAGAGGGTGGCTACACCTTC	CATLKEGGYTF
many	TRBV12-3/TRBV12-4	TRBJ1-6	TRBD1	TGTGCCAGCAGTGGACGACAGGGGGAGAATTCACCCCTCCACTTT	CASSGRQGENSPLHF
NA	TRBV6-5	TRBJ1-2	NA	TGTGCCAGCAGTTACTCGACAGCTAACTATGGCTACACCTTC	CASSYSTANYGYTF
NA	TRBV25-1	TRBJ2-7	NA	TGTGCCAGCAGTGAATTGGGGACACAGAGGAACGAGCAGTACTTC	CASSELGTQRNEQYF
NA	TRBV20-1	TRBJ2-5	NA	TGCAGTCCGGGGGCGCGTGAGACCCAGTACTTC	CSPGARETQYF
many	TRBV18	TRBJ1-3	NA	TGTGCCAGCTCACCAAGGGAGGCCTCTGGAAACACCATATATTTT	CASSPREASGNTIYF
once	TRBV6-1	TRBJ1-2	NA	TGTGCCAGCGGGGGGCAAGGAGGCTACACCTTC	CASGGQGGYTF
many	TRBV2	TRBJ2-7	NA	TGTGCCAGCAGTCACCGGGTCGACGGGGCCTACGAGCAGTACTTC	CASSHRVDGAYEQYF
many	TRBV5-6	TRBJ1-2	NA	TGTGCCAGCAGCTTCGGCCAGGGAAGGGGCTACACCTTC	CASSFGQGRGYTF
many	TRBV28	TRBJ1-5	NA	TGTGCCAGCAGTTTAAGATCCGGAGGCGGCAATCAGCCCCAGCATTTT	CASSLRSGGGNQPQHF
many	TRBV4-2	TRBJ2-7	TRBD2	TGTGCCAGCAGCCAGAGACTAGCGGGAGGTTTCGACGAGCAGTACTTC	CASSQRLAGGFDEQYF
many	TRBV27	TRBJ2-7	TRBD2	TGTGCCAGCAGCCCAATAGCGGGAGGGGGATACGAGCAGTACTTC	CASSPIAGGGYEQYF
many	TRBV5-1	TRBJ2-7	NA	TGCGCCAGCAGCTTGGTGGTGGGGAACTCCTACGAGCAGTACTTC	CASSLVVGNSYEQYF
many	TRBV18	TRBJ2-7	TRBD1	TGTGCCAGCTCACACGGACAGGCCTACGAGCAGTACTTC	CASSHGQAYEQYF